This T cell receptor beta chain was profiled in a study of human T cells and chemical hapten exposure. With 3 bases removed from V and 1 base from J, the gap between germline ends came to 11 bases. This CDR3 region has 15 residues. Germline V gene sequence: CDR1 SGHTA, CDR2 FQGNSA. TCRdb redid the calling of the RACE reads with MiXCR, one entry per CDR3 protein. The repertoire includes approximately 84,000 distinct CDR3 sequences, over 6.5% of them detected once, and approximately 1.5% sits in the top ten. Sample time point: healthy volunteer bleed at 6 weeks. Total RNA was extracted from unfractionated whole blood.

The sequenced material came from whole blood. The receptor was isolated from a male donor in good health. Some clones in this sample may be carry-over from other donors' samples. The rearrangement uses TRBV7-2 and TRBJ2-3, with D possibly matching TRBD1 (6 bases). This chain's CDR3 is CASSFGAGGTDTQYF. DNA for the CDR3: TGTGCCAGCAGCTTTGGGGCAGGGGGCACAGATACGCAGTATTTT.